The present TCR beta chain was sequenced within a study of blood T cell repertoires in COVID-19. Study information: Some COVID-19 samples were acute and others convalescent; all came from the United States, Italy and Spain. Sources were T cells, B-cell-depleted T cells, or PBMCs; the material itself was cDNA or gDNA.

This CDR3 has 15 amino acids. Germline trimming cut 7 bases from V and 2 bases from J; bases unmatched to any gene: 4. The germline V gene encodes CDR1 SGHRS and CDR2 YFSETQ. Source study methods: Cell counts per sample came from amplifying reference gene primers. Profiled with immunoSEQ multiplex PCR; TCRdb holds only in-frame clones, not every one. V and J calls and clone size follow that table, whereas D and trimming were derived from the DNA. The table lists roughly 80,000 clones, nearly 85% of them singletons. The material sequenced was peripheral blood. This sequence originates from a woman older than 75 with acute or convalescent COVID-19. The V and J genes are TRBV5-1 and TRBJ2-2, with 11 bases lining up with TRBD1. CDR3 sequence: CASGQGAANTGELFF. CDR3 in DNA: TGCGCCAGCGGACAGGGGGCGGCCAACACCGGGGAGCTGTTTTTT.